The present T cell receptor beta chain was sequenced within a study of T cell repertoires in cytomegalovirus infection. Germline CDR1 is SQVTM and CDR2 is ANQGSEA. V was pared by 8 bases and J by 3 bases, with 9 bases of the junction left unmatched. The CDR3 runs to 13 residues. One entry per CDR3 protein, called by TCRdb with MiXCR from the reads. Of approximately 500,000 distinct CDR3 sequences in the sample, approximately 11% were seen once. This clonotype was obtained from a human donor in good health (CMV status not recorded). Some clones in this sample may be carry-over from other donors' samples. Sequenced: PBMCs. This chain links TRBV29-1 with TRBJ1-2; the match to TRBD1 covers 7 bases. This CDR3 reads CSTSTGRDYGYTF. The CDR3 DNA reads TGCAGCACATCGACAGGGAGGGACTATGGCTACACCTTC.